This is a list of T cell receptor beta chains from one sample in a study of T cells in Graves' hyperthyroidism and ophthalmopathy. TCRdb re-analysed the multiplex PCR reads in MiXCR, keeping a single row per CDR3 protein. The sample lists about 700,000 distinct CDR3 sequences; around 13% were seen once. Sequenced: blood. All receptors derive from a woman between 18 and 30 years old with Graves' hyperthyroidism. The CDR3 runs from the conserved cysteine through the conserved F or W. The D gene is left open where the match is weak. Rows give clone size only sometimes, using once, few, many, or a class for an expanded clone.

V gene: TRBV20-1
J gene: TRBJ1-4
clone size: -
D gene: -
CDR3 protein: CSARADSDATNEKLFF
CDR3 DNA: TGCAGTGCTAGAGCCGACAGTGATGCAACTAATGAAAAACTGTTTTTT

V gene: TRBV20-1
J gene: TRBJ2-3
clone size: few
D gene: TRBD2
CDR3 protein: CSAFATSGLTDTQYF
CDR3 DNA: TGCAGTGCTTTCGCGACTAGCGGCCTCACAGATACGCAGTATTTT

V gene: TRBV20-1
J gene: TRBJ2-3
clone size: many
D gene: -
CDR3 protein: CSALPGGTSTDTQYF
CDR3 DNA: TGCAGTGCGTTACCTGGCGGTACTAGCACAGATACGCAGTATTTT

V gene: TRBV30
J gene: TRBJ2-3
clone size: -
D gene: TRBD2
CDR3 protein: CACPGRGVRTDTQYF
CDR3 DNA: TGTGCCTGCCCAGGACGGGGGGTGCGCACAGATACGCAGTATTTT

V gene: TRBV27
J gene: TRBJ2-7
clone size: many
D gene: TRBD1
CDR3 protein: CASSLYGDRLYEQYF
CDR3 DNA: TGTGCCAGCAGTTTATATGGGGACAGGCTATACGAGCAGTACTTC

V gene: TRBV28
J gene: TRBJ2-3
clone size: many
D gene: -
CDR3 protein: CASSWDPGLGTDTQYF
CDR3 DNA: TGTGCCAGCAGTTGGGATCCGGGACTGGGTACAGATACGCAGTATTTT

V gene: TRBV29-1
J gene: TRBJ1-2
clone size: few
D gene: -
CDR3 protein: CSVRGGGGGYTF
CDR3 DNA: TGCAGCGTCCGTGGTGGGGGGGGCGGCTACACCTTC

V gene: TRBV4-2
J gene: TRBJ2-5
clone size: few
D gene: -
CDR3 protein: CASSQVGPSQETQYF
CDR3 DNA: TGTGCCAGCAGCCAAGTAGGACCGAGCCAAGAGACCCAGTACTTC

V gene: TRBV20-1
J gene: TRBJ2-7
clone size: few
D gene: -
CDR3 protein: CSARQGGSYEQYF
CDR3 DNA: TGCAGTGCTAGACAGGGGGGTTCCTACGAGCAGTACTTC

V gene: TRBV10-3
J gene: TRBJ2-5
clone size: many
D gene: TRBD1
CDR3 protein: CAISETGGQETQYF
CDR3 DNA: TGTGCCATCAGCGAGACAGGGGGACAAGAGACCCAGTACTTC

V gene: TRBV2
J gene: TRBJ2-7
clone size: many
D gene: -
CDR3 protein: CASTIQIGSYEQYF
CDR3 DNA: TGTGCCAGCACAATTCAAATTGGCTCCTACGAGCAGTACTTC

V gene: TRBV6-6
J gene: TRBJ1-2
clone size: -
D gene: -
CDR3 protein: CASSYSGQLPNYGYTF
CDR3 DNA: TGTGCCAGCAGTTACTCCGGGCAGCTACCTAACTATGGCTACACCTTC

V gene: TRBV27
J gene: TRBJ2-7
clone size: many
D gene: TRBD2
CDR3 protein: CASSLAGTSGRAYEQYF
CDR3 DNA: TGTGCCAGCAGTTTGGCGGGGACTAGCGGGAGGGCCTACGAGCAGTACTTC

V gene: TRBV7-9
J gene: TRBJ2-4
clone size: -
D gene: TRBD1
CDR3 protein: CASSLPGTGGSGSKNIQYF
CDR3 DNA: TGTGCCAGCAGCTTACCCGGGACAGGGGGGTCCGGTAGCAAAAACATTCAGTACTTC

V gene: TRBV12-3/TRBV12-4
J gene: TRBJ2-2
clone size: -
D gene: -
CDR3 protein: CASSLSRRMNTGELFF
CDR3 DNA: TGTGCCAGCAGTTTATCTCGGCGGATGAACACCGGGGAGCTGTTTTTT

V gene: TRBV20-1
J gene: TRBJ2-7
clone size: -
D gene: -
CDR3 protein: CSARDPSSWRYEQYF
CDR3 DNA: TGCAGTGCTAGAGATCCGTCTAGTTGGAGGTACGAGCAGTACTTC

V gene: TRBV2
J gene: TRBJ2-7
clone size: many
D gene: TRBD1
CDR3 protein: CASRANILRDRGDEQYF
CDR3 DNA: TGTGCCAGCAGAGCGAATATTCTCAGGGACAGGGGAGACGAGCAGTACTTC

V gene: TRBV25-1
J gene: TRBJ1-2
clone size: few
D gene: TRBD1
CDR3 protein: CASSETRQGNYGYTF
CDR3 DNA: TGTGCCAGCAGTGAAACGAGACAGGGGAACTATGGCTACACCTTC

V gene: TRBV6-1
J gene: TRBJ1-1
clone size: -
D gene: -
CDR3 protein: CASSPTRTGNTEAFF
CDR3 DNA: TGTGCCAGCAGCCCGACCCGCACGGGGAACACTGAAGCTTTCTTT

V gene: TRBV7-6
J gene: TRBJ2-1
clone size: few
D gene: -
CDR3 protein: CASSPDAINEQFF
CDR3 DNA: TGTGCCAGCAGCCCGGACGCGATCAATGAGCAGTTCTTC

V gene: TRBV15
J gene: TRBJ2-5
clone size: many
D gene: TRBD1
CDR3 protein: CATSSGTGGQETQYF
CDR3 DNA: TGTGCCACCAGCAGCGGAACAGGGGGGCAAGAGACCCAGTACTTC

V gene: TRBV13
J gene: TRBJ2-3
clone size: medium-sized
D gene: -
CDR3 protein: CASSRSDRDDAQYF
CDR3 DNA: TGTGCCAGCAGCCGCTCGGACCGGGACGACGCACAGTATTTT

V gene: TRBV24-1
J gene: TRBJ1-2
clone size: few
D gene: -
CDR3 protein: CATSDSGRKGGYTF
CDR3 DNA: TGTGCCACCAGTGACTCCGGGAGGAAGGGTGGCTACACCTTC

V gene: TRBV6-5
J gene: TRBJ2-3
clone size: many
D gene: -
CDR3 protein: CASSYSDTFTDTQYF
CDR3 DNA: TGTGCCAGCAGTTACTCGGACACCTTCACAGATACGCAGTATTTT

V gene: TRBV6-6
J gene: TRBJ1-1
clone size: few
D gene: TRBD1
CDR3 protein: CASSYQGARGTEAFF
CDR3 DNA: TGTGCCAGCAGTTACCAGGGGGCTCGGGGGACTGAAGCTTTCTTT

V gene: TRBV29-1
J gene: TRBJ2-1
clone size: few
D gene: TRBD2
CDR3 protein: CSVKGLAGPYNEQFF
CDR3 DNA: TGCAGCGTCAAGGGACTAGCGGGACCCTACAATGAGCAGTTCTTC

V gene: TRBV7-6
J gene: TRBJ2-1
clone size: few
D gene: TRBD2
CDR3 protein: CASSSLAGNNEQFF
CDR3 DNA: TGTGCCAGCAGCTCTTTAGCGGGAAACAATGAGCAGTTCTTC

V gene: TRBV15
J gene: TRBJ2-1
clone size: -
D gene: -
CDR3 protein: CATSSGGNSYNEQFF
CDR3 DNA: TGTGCCACCAGTTCAGGCGGAAACTCCTACAATGAGCAGTTCTTC

V gene: TRBV4-1
J gene: TRBJ2-2
clone size: many
D gene: -
CDR3 protein: CASSQGTWGSGELFF
CDR3 DNA: TGCGCCAGCAGCCAAGGGACCTGGGGGTCCGGGGAGCTGTTTTTT

V gene: TRBV7-2
J gene: TRBJ2-2
clone size: few
D gene: -
CDR3 protein: CASSFGSHGLFF
CDR3 DNA: TGTGCCAGCAGCTTTGGATCCCACGGGCTGTTTTTT

V gene: TRBV6-1
J gene: TRBJ2-3
clone size: many
D gene: -
CDR3 protein: CASSFTWTDTQYF
CDR3 DNA: TGTGCCAGCAGTTTCACGTGGACAGATACGCAGTATTTT

V gene: TRBV4-1
J gene: TRBJ1-1
clone size: -
D gene: -
CDR3 protein: CASSQDGVTEAFF
CDR3 DNA: TGCGCCAGCAGCCAAGATGGAGTGACTGAAGCTTTCTTT

V gene: TRBV5-5
J gene: TRBJ1-1
clone size: few
D gene: TRBD1
CDR3 protein: CASRGDRGFTEAFF
CDR3 DNA: TGTGCCAGCAGGGGGGACAGGGGATTCACTGAAGCTTTCTTT

V gene: TRBV30
J gene: TRBJ2-2
clone size: -
D gene: TRBD1
CDR3 protein: CAWAKGQMNTGELFF
CDR3 DNA: TGTGCCTGGGCCAAGGGACAGATGAACACCGGGGAGCTGTTTTTT

V gene: TRBV5-6
J gene: TRBJ1-5
clone size: -
D gene: -
CDR3 protein: CASSALGVQGYGPQHF
CDR3 DNA: TGTGCCAGCAGCGCCCTGGGAGTACAGGGATATGGGCCCCAGCATTTT

V gene: TRBV3-1
J gene: TRBJ2-5
clone size: -
D gene: TRBD1
CDR3 protein: CASSQGQGMETQYF
CDR3 DNA: TGTGCCAGCAGCCAAGGACAGGGGATGGAGACCCAGTACTTC

V gene: TRBV10-3
J gene: TRBJ2-7
clone size: many
D gene: -
CDR3 protein: CAISSLGGYEQYF
CDR3 DNA: TGTGCCATCAGCTCATTGGGAGGCTACGAGCAGTACTTC

V gene: TRBV5-1
J gene: TRBJ1-1
clone size: -
D gene: -
CDR3 protein: CASSLGPRNTEAFF
CDR3 DNA: TGCGCCAGCAGCCTCGGACCGAGGAACACTGAAGCTTTCTTT

V gene: TRBV4-2
J gene: TRBJ1-2
clone size: -
D gene: TRBD1
CDR3 protein: CASSQATGGGYTF
CDR3 DNA: TGTGCCAGCAGCCAGGCGACAGGGGGCGGCTACACCTTC

V gene: TRBV13
J gene: TRBJ2-6
clone size: many
D gene: TRBD2
CDR3 protein: CASSGGPGLAVSGANVLTF
CDR3 DNA: TGTGCCAGCAGCGGTGGGCCGGGACTAGCAGTCTCTGGGGCCAACGTCCTGACTTTC

V gene: TRBV6-2/TRBV6-3
J gene: TRBJ2-1
clone size: few
D gene: -
CDR3 protein: CASSYWLGGSYNEQFF
CDR3 DNA: TGTGCCAGCAGTTACTGGCTAGGAGGCTCCTACAATGAGCAGTTCTTC

V gene: TRBV24-1
J gene: TRBJ2-2
clone size: -
D gene: TRBD2
CDR3 protein: CATSEPSGKYTGEPFF
CDR3 DNA: TGTGCCACCAGTGAGCCCAGCGGGAAATATACCGGGGAGCCGTTTTTT

V gene: TRBV25-1
J gene: TRBJ2-7
clone size: -
D gene: TRBD2
CDR3 protein: CASSEYRAGVNYEQYF
CDR3 DNA: TGTGCCAGCAGTGAATATCGGGCGGGAGTCAACTACGAGCAGTACTTC